One sample yielded the 27 T cell receptor beta chains listed below, sequenced in a study of human T cells and chemical hapten exposure. TCRdb reprocessed the RACE reads via MiXCR and lists one record per CDR3 protein. This sample has 82,000 or so distinct CDR3 sequences, with over 10% found just once. Time point: patch test 3, about 24 weeks after DPC sensitization. Treatment specified: therapeutic diphenylcyclopropenone sensitization with weekly scalp DPC. The sample was whole blood, taken in connection with sensitization to the hapten diphenylcyclopropenone (DPC). The receptors stem from a woman in her fifties or sixties with alopecia areata. Some clones in this sample may be carry-over from other donors' samples.

The rearrangement joins TRBV20-1 to TRBJ1-4; D is undetermined. With 3 bases removed from V and 8 bases from J, the gap between germline ends came to 16 bases. From germline, CDR1 is DFQATT and CDR2 SNEGSKA (reference sequence). This CDR3 is 14 amino acids long. CDR3 in DNA: TGCAGTGCTAGTAAGGGTCAGGAGGGAGAAAAACTGTTTTTT. It translates to CSASKGQEGEKLFF.

In this sample, this clonotype turned up a few times. This sequence joins TRBV5-1 and TRBJ2-3, with D perhaps TRBD1 (6 bases). Germline values: CDR1 SGHRS, CDR2 YFSETQ. This CDR3 contains 15 residues. Trimming pared 3 bases from V and 6 bases from J, leaving 17 bases between. The CDR3 sequence: CASSYGQLLRDTQYF. In DNA, the CDR3 is TGCGCCAGCAGCTACGGACAGCTACTTCGTGATACGCAGTATTTT.

This clonotype was detected only a few times. This chain joins TRBV6-1 and TRBJ1-1, with D perhaps matching TRBD1 (5 bases). The germline V gene has CDR1 MNHNS and CDR2 SASEGT. V was clipped by 10 bases and J by 4 bases, with 25 bases between them. The CDR3 is 16 residues long. The CDR3 loop is CANLPPGRGNGTEAFF. The CDR3, as DNA: TGTGCCAACTTACCGCCGGGACGGGGGAATGGCACTGAAGCTTTCTTT.

This clonotype was seen repeatedly, ten times or more. The chain is built from TRBV6-2 or TRBV6-3 and TRBJ2-6; D unclear. V dropped 6 bases and J dropped 0 bases, with 15 bases sitting between them. The CDR3 consists of 17 residues. Per the germline V gene, CDR1 is MNHEY and CDR2 is SVGEGT. CDR3 nucleotides: TGTGCCAGCAGCCCACTCTACCCTGCCTCTGGGGCCAACGTCCTGACTTTC. This codes for CASSPLYPASGANVLTF.

This clonotype was recorded many times. The J gene is TRBJ2-1, the V gene TRBV7-9; D is tentatively TRBD1 or TRBD2 (5 bases each). CDR1 is SEHNR, CDR2 FQNEAQ, per germline (reference sequence). The CDR3 has 13 amino acids. Trimming stripped 2 bases from V and 7 bases from J, with 9 bases between. In nucleotides, the CDR3 is TGTGCCAGCAGCTTACCAGAGGGGAATGAGCAGTTCTTC. It is translated as CASSLPEGNEQFF.

This clonotype was seen a handful of times. The gene calls are TRBV9 and TRBJ2-1; D may be TRBD2 (5 bases). Trimming removed 0 bases at V and 9 bases at J, with 10 bases between. Germline values: CDR1 SGDLS, CDR2 YYNGEE. The CDR3 is made up of 13 amino acids. CDR3 sequence (DNA): TGTGCCAGCAGCGTAGATGGAGGAGGTGAGCAGTTCTTC. The encoded protein is CASSVDGGGEQFF.

The V call is TRBV12-3 or TRBV12-4, the J call TRBJ2-1, with a possible D match to TRBD1 (6 bases). V was cut by 5 bases and J by 3 bases, with 11 bases left in between. The CDR3 sequence is 14 residues long. The CDR3: CASSLQGRYNEQFF. The CDR3 DNA sequence: TGTGCCAGCAGTCTACAGGGTCGCTACAATGAGCAGTTCTTC.

This clonotype was counted ten times or more. The rearrangement uses TRBV7-3 and TRBJ2-1, with 13 bases that match TRBD2. Germline V gene data show CDR1 as SGHTA and CDR2 as FQGTGA. V was clipped by 5 bases and J by 0 bases; unmatched bases: 4. The CDR3 length is 17 residues. Here the CDR3 DNA reads TGTGCCAGCAGCCGGGGACTAGCGGGGAGCTCCTACAATGAGCAGTTCTTC. Protein product: CASSRGLAGSSYNEQFF.

Ten or more counts support this clonotype. V usage is TRBV29-1 and J usage is TRBJ2-3; D is unresolved. The CDR3 has 14 amino acids. The germline CDR1 and CDR2 sequences are SQVTM and ANQGSEA. The V and J ends lost 2 bases and 2 bases respectively, with 11 bases between them. CDR3 amino acids: CSVERGALTDTQYF. The CDR3, as DNA: TGCAGCGTTGAACGAGGAGCACTCACAGATACGCAGTATTTT.

This clonotype showed up many times. This chain connects TRBV7-9 to TRBJ1-4; D is ambiguous. The V gene's germline CDR1 is SEHNR and CDR2 FQNEAQ (reference sequence). The CDR3 is 16 amino acids. V gave up 1 base and J gave up 9 bases, with 18 bases separating them. Written as DNA, the CDR3 is TGTGCCAGCAGCTTAGGAGCCAAGGGCCGGAAAAAAAAACTGTTTTTT. Amino acids: CASSLGAKGRKKKLFF.

This clonotype was detected a few times. The chain joins TRBV29-1 to TRBJ1-2, with a possible D match to TRBD1 (5 bases). Germline assignment: CDR1 SQVTM and CDR2 ANQGSEA. The ends were cut back, 4 bases at V and 4 bases at J, with 10 bases in the middle. CDR3 length equals 12 residues. CDR3 region: CSVVGDRYGYTF. DNA for the CDR3: TGCAGCGTTGTCGGGGACCGCTATGGCTACACCTTC.

This clonotype appeared a few times. J is TRBJ2-2 and V is TRBV7-8, with 9 nucleotides matching TRBD2. Germline trimming cut 9 bases from V and 1 base from J; bases unmatched to any gene: 3. Germline values: CDR1 SGHVS, CDR2 FQNEAQ. The CDR3 is 14 residues long. Here the CDR3 DNA reads TGTGCCAGTCGACTAGCGGAGAACACCGGGGAGCTGTTTTTT. Its protein product is CASRLAENTGELFF.

This chain links TRBV7-2 with TRBJ2-1, with D perhaps matching TRBD2 (6 bases). Trimming took 1 base from V and 5 from J, leaving 12 bases between them. This CDR3 contains 15 residues. Germline V gene sequence: CDR1 SGHTA, CDR2 FQGNSA. This CDR3 reads CASSLVFSGDNEQFF. The CDR3 nucleotides are TGTGCCAGCAGCTTAGTGTTTAGCGGCGACAATGAGCAGTTCTTC. Full variable domain (remainder filled in from reference TRBV7-2 and TRBJ2-1): GAGVSQSPSNKVTEKGKDVELRCDPISGHTALYWYRQSLGQGLEFLIYFQGNSAPDKSGLPSDRFSAERTGGSVSTLTIQRTQQEDSAVYLCASSLVFSGDNEQFFGPGTRLTVL.

This clonotype was seen only a few times. This CDR3 reads CASSSQGHFYGYTF. The CDR3 DNA follows: TGTGCCAGCAGTAGCCAGGGACACTTCTATGGCTACACCTTC. The genes are TRBV6-2 or TRBV6-3 and TRBJ1-2, with a possible D match to TRBD1 (6 bases). The CDR3 covers 14 residues. Germline CDR1 MNHEY, CDR2 SVGEGT. V lost 5 bases and J lost 4, with 14 bases in between.

This clonotype showed up just a few times. The chain combines TRBV20-1 with TRBJ2-3; D not certain. The CDR3 sequence is 12 residues long. Trimming removed 4 bases at V and 2 bases at J, with 7 bases between. CDR1 and CDR2 (germline): DFQATT, SNEGSKA (reference sequence). The CDR3 sequence: CSATTATDTQYF. CDR3 nucleotide sequence: TGCAGTGCTACAACAGCCACAGATACGCAGTATTTT.

This clonotype occurred a few times. This chain joins TRBV29-1 and TRBJ1-1, with 10 positions matching TRBD1. Germline loops: CDR1 SQVTM, CDR2 ANQGSEA. The CDR3 runs 11 residues. Trimming at V came to 7 bases and at J to 6 bases, leaving 2 bases not matched to a gene. DNA for the CDR3: TGCAGCGGGGACAGGGGCTCTGAAGCTTTCTTT. Its protein is CSGDRGSEAFF.

The chain joins TRBV5-4 to TRBJ2-7; 8 nucleotides align to TRBD2. V lost 0 bases and J lost 5; bases outside the gene matches: 10. The germline gives CDR1 SGHNT, CDR2 YYREEE (reference sequence). The CDR3 runs to 16 residues. CDR3 nucleotides: TGTGCCAGCAGCTTGGATCCGGGACTAGGAAATCACGAGCAGTACTTC. It specifies CASSLDPGLGNHEQYF.

This clonotype was detected a few times. V is TRBV12-3 or TRBV12-4 and J is TRBJ1-1; D is possibly TRBD1 (5 bases). The CDR3 spans 14 residues. V shed 5 bases and J shed 1 base, with 11 bases lying between them. The CDR3 nucleotides read TGTGCCAGCAGTCGACAGTCAAAGAACACTGAAGCTTTCTTT. Its protein product is CASSRQSKNTEAFF.

This clonotype was seen only a few times. This sequence joins TRBV27 and TRBJ1-2; the D gene is possibly TRBD1 (6 bases). Germline-derived CDR1 and CDR2 are MNHEY and SMNVEV (reference sequence). The CDR3 extends over 14 amino acids. V lost 6 bases and J 4 bases, leaving 15 bases between the germline ends. This CDR3 reads CASRPRQESYGYTF. CDR3 in DNA: TGTGCCAGCAGGCCGCGACAGGAGAGCTATGGCTACACCTTC.

The rearrangement links TRBV29-1 to TRBJ2-5, with D unclear. From germline, CDR1 is SQVTM and CDR2 ANQGSEA. V was trimmed by 3 bases and J by 5 bases, leaving 7 bases between them. There are 11 residues in the CDR3. CDR3 DNA: TGCAGCGTTGAGGACGGTGAGACCCAGTACTTC. Protein sequence: CSVEDGETQYF.

This clonotype was detected many times. The V gene is TRBV3-1, the J gene TRBJ2-5; no definite D call. Looked up from germline, CDR1 is LGHDT and CDR2 is YNNKEL (reference sequence). With 2 bases removed from V and 5 bases from J, the gap between germline ends came to 3 bases. The CDR3 is made up of 11 amino acids. The CDR3 protein is CASSQLETQYF. CDR3 coding DNA: TGTGCCAGCAGCCAATTGGAGACCCAGTACTTC.

This clonotype was seen ten or more times. V gene TRBV11-2 combines with J gene TRBJ1-5; TRBD1 matches 9 bases. The CDR3 loop spans 17 amino acids. The germline V gene has CDR1 SGHAT and CDR2 FQNNGV. The trim removed 6 bases at V and 4 bases at J, leaving 13 bases unmatched. The CDR3 bases are TGTGCCAGCAGTCTCACGCCGGGACAGGGACCTAATCAGCCCCAGCATTTT. This gives the protein CASSLTPGQGPNQPQHF.

This clonotype appeared many times. The chain joins TRBV11-2 to TRBJ2-7; a possible D gene is TRBD2 (6 bases). Germline values: CDR1 SGHAT, CDR2 FQNNGV. The CDR3 loop spans 15 amino acids. The germline V and J ends were trimmed by 1 base and 3 bases, with 13 bases remaining between them. CDR3 nucleotide sequence: TGTGCCAGCAGCTTAGCCCCCCGCGGGGACTACGAGCAGTACTTC. Its protein product is CASSLAPRGDYEQYF.

This clonotype was seen a handful of times. The J gene is TRBJ2-1, the V gene TRBV7-9, with TRBD2 identical over 9 bases. V trimming: 0 bases; J trimming: 7 bases; junction bases outside the gene matches: 4. The germline V gene has CDR1 SEHNR and CDR2 FQNEAQ (reference sequence). The CDR3 is 15 residues long. Here the CDR3 DNA reads TGTGCCAGCAGCTTAGCTGCGGGAGGGATAAATGAGCAGTTCTTC. Translated: CASSLAAGGINEQFF.

This clonotype was detected many times. The chain carries TRBV14 and TRBJ2-3; 7 bases agree with TRBD2. The CDR3 loop spans 15 amino acids. The V gene's germline CDR1 is SGHDN and CDR2 FVKESK. V shed 4 bases, J shed 5 bases, and the junction held 9 bases outside the gene matches. The CDR3 is CASSLLAGVLDTQYF. CDR3 nucleotides: TGTGCCAGCAGCCTGCTGGCGGGAGTTTTAGATACGCAGTATTTT.

This clonotype has at least ten counts. The chain links TRBV10-2 to TRBJ2-7; D remains unclear. Germline V gene lookup returns CDR1 WSHSY and CDR2 SAAADI. V shed 7 bases and J shed 6 bases, with 10 bases lying between them. The length of the CDR3 is 11 residues. The CDR3 spells CASNAGREQYF. The CDR3 region has the DNA TGCGCCAGCAACGCTGGACGCGAGCAGTACTTC.

CDR3 sequence: CASSTTSGSGNEQFF. The CDR3 nucleotides read TGTGCCAGTAGTACTACTAGCGGGAGCGGCAATGAGCAGTTCTTC. The V and J genes are TRBV19 and TRBJ2-1; 11 bases align to TRBD2. With V trimmed by 4 bases and J by 6 bases, 5 bases remained unmatched. Germline CDR1 reads LNHDA; CDR2 reads SQIVND (reference sequence). The CDR3 is made up of 15 amino acids.